These T cell receptor beta chains were read from a single sample in a study of blood T cell repertoires in COVID-19. Only in-frame clones appear in the TCRdb table, and some are missing; sequencing was by immunoSEQ multiplex PCR. The data contain around 300,000 clones, around four fifths of them singletons. The sequenced sample consisted of peripheral blood. The source of these receptors is a young man with active or convalescent COVID-19. CDR3s include the opening cysteine and the closing phenylalanine or tryptophan. Rows give clone size only sometimes, using once, few, many, or a class for an expanded clone.

- | TRBJ2-5 | TRBV7-6 | CASSLGIKASGVQTQYF
- | TRBJ2-5 | TRBV5-1 | CASSLGAETQYF
- | TRBJ1-6 | TRBV5-1 | CASPQPRTATNSPLHF
- | TRBJ1-5 | TRBV9 | CASSGGTGDNQPQHF
once | TRBJ2-1 | TRBV5-4 | CASSIGADPLVGNEQFF
few | TRBJ1-1 | TRBV7-9 | CASSFSGGNTEAFF
- | TRBJ1-4 | TRBV5-1 | CASATTGESEKLFF
- | TRBJ1-1 | TRBV12-5 | CASGFARLHRVKDTEAFF
- | TRBJ2-5 | TRBV2 | CASSETRTSGGQYF
- | TRBJ2-3 | TRBV6-5 | CASNPSGVDTQYF
- | TRBJ2-7 | TRBV2 | CASSALTGNEQYF
- | TRBJ2-5 | TRBV6-2/TRBV6-3 | CASSYAAGAAQETQYF
- | TRBJ2-7 | TRBV12-3/TRBV12-4 | CASSLGGGYEQYF
- | TRBJ1-5 | TRBV30 | CAWSLYRGNQPQHF
- | TRBJ2-7 | TRBV27 | CASSFQGTYEQYF
- | TRBJ1-4 | TRBV10-3 | CAISVGTGPNEKLFF
- | TRBJ2-7 | TRBV6-5 | CASSQANLDRVEQYF
- | TRBJ2-3 | TRBV6-5 | CASSRDRGKDTQYF
once | TRBJ1-1 | TRBV6-6 | CASSITGEAFF
- | TRBJ2-7 | TRBV5-1 | CASSWGVGLSYEQYF
- | TRBJ2-1 | TRBV19 | CASWASSGTSNEQFF
- | TRBJ1-4 | TRBV12-5 | CASGLRTDNEKLFF
few | TRBJ1-2 | TRBV9 | CASSVNAGLGELAF
- | TRBJ2-1 | TRBV9 | CASSVERWGSSGTDEQFF
- | TRBJ2-7 | TRBV3-1/TRBV3-2 | CACRGVISYEQYF
- | TRBJ2-7 | TRBV27 | CASSSYPRSTDYEQYF
- | TRBJ2-1 | TRBV5-6 | CASSLANNEQFF
- | TRBJ1-6 | TRBV7-9 | CASSSNLGDSSPLHF
- | TRBJ2-3 | TRBV15 | CATSRGRDWADTQYF
few | TRBJ1-1 | TRBV18 | CASSPQGGWEGEAFF
- | TRBJ1-6 | TRBV28 | CATQGIYNSPLHF
- | TRBJ2-5 | TRBV25-1 | CASSRTGTEGETQYF
- | TRBJ1-1 | TRBV10-3 | CAAGELRSTEAFF
- | TRBJ2-2 | TRBV9 | CASSARVGELFF
many | TRBJ2-7 | TRBV14 | CASSQATGPWGQYF
- | TRBJ2-1 | TRBV5-4 | CASSLDRGRGYNEQFF